The clone carrying this TCR beta chain was recorded at least ten times. The antigen is unknown. One entry per CDR3 protein results from TCRdb running MiXCR on the 5' RACE reads. The sample records hundreds of thousands of distinct CDR3 sequences, approximately 24% being singletons. This specimen belongs to a study of CD8 T cells in ankylosing spondylitis. Notes on the study in general: Reportedly, disease-linked clones are significantly enriched in ankylosing spondylitis patients' matched synovial fluid.

CDR1 is SGHKS and CDR2 is YYEKEE in the germline V gene (reference sequence). The V and J ends lost 1 base and 7 bases respectively, with 15 bases between them. CDR3 length: 15 amino acids. The sample was blood, either unsorted or a sorted T cell fraction (not recorded which). This receptor was identified in a male donor with ankylosing spondylitis or in good health (not recorded which). V is TRBV5-5 and J is TRBJ2-1, with a tentative D call TRBD1 (5 bases). This CDR3 reads CASSLLARARNEQFF. DNA of the CDR3: TGTGCCAGCAGCTTGTTGGCCAGGGCAAGAAATGAGCAGTTCTTC. The full variable domain, its missing parts supplied by reference TRBV5-5 and TRBJ2-1, is DAGVTQSPTHLIKTRGQQVTLRCSPISGHKSVSWYQQVLGQGPQFIFQYYEKEERGRGNFPDRFSARQFPNYSSELNVNALLLGDSALYLCASSLLARARNEQFFGPGTRLTVL.